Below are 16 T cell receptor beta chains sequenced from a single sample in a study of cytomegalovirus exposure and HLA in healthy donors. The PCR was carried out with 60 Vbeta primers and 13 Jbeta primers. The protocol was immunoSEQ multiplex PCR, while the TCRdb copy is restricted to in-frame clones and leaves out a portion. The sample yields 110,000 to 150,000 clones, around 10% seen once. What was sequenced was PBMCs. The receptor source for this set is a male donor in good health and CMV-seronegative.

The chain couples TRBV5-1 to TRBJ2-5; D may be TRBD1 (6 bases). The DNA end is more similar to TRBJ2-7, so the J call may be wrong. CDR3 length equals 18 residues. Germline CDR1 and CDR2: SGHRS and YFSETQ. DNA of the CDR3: TGCGCCAGCACCGAGGGGTTGGGTCGGACAGCCCAAAACTACGAGCAGTACTTC. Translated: CASTEGLGRTAQNYEQYF.

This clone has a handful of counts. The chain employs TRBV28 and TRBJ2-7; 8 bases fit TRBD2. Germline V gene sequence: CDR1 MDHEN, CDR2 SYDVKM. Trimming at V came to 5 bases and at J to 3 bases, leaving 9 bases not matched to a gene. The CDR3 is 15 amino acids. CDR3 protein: CASSTWGSGDYEQYF. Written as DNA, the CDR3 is TGTGCCAGCAGTACCTGGGGTAGCGGGGACTACGAGCAGTACTTC.

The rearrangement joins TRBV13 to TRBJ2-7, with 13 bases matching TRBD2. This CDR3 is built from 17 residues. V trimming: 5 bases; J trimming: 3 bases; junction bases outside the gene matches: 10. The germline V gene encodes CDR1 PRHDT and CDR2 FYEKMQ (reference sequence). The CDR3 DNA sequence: TGTGCCAGCAGCCTTAGCCAGGGACTAGCGGGAAACTACGAGCAGTACTTC. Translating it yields CASSLSQGLAGNYEQYF. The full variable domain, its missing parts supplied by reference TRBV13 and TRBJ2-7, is AAGVIQSPRHLIKEKRETATLKCYPIPRHDTVYWYQQGPGQDPQFLISFYEKMQSDKGSIPDRFSAQQFSDYHSELNMSSLELGDSALYFCASSLSQGLAGNYEQYFGPGTRLTVT.

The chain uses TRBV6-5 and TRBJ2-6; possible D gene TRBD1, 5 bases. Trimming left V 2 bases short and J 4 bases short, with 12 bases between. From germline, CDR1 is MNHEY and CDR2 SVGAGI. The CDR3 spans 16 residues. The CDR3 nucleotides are TGTGCCAGCAGTTACCCACAGGTGGGGGGGGCCAACGTCCTGACTTTC. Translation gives CASSYPQVGGANVLTF.

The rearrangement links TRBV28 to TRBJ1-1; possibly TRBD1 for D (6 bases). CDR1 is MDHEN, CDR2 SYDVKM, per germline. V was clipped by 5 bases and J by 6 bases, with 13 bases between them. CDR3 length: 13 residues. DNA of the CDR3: TGTGCCAGCAGTCTCCACAGGGATGCTGAAGCTTTCTTT. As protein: CASSLHRDAEAFF.

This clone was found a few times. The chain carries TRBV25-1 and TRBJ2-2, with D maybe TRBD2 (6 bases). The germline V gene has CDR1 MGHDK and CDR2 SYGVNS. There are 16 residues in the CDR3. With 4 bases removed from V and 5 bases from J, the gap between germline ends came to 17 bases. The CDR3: CASSAQAGKGTGELFF. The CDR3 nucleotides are TGTGCCAGCAGTGCCCAGGCGGGGAAGGGTACCGGGGAGCTGTTTTTT.

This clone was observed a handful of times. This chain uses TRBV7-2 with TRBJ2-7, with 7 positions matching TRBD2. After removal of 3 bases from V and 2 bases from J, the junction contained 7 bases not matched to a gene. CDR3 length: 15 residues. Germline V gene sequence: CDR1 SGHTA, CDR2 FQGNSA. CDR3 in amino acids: CASSFSGGGPYEQYF. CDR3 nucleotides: TGTGCCAGCAGCTTTTCGGGAGGAGGGCCCTACGAGCAGTACTTC.

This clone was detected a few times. In nucleotides, the CDR3 is TGTGCCAGCAGATCCGCGACTAGCGCGTACTACGAGCAGTACTTC. Translating gives CASRSATSAYYEQYF. The V gene is TRBV6-6, the J gene TRBJ2-7, with TRBD2 identical over 8 bases. The V gene end was trimmed by 6 bases and the J gene end by 3 bases; junction bases not matched to a gene: 10. Germline values: CDR1 MNHNY, CDR2 SVGAGI (reference sequence). The CDR3 has 15 residues.

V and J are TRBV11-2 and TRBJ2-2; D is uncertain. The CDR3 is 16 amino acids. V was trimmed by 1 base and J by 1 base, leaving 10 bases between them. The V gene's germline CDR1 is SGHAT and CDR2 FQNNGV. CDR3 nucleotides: TGTGCCAGCAGCTTAGTTGGCGGAGTGAACACCGGGGAGCTGTTTTTT. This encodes CASSLVGGVNTGELFF.

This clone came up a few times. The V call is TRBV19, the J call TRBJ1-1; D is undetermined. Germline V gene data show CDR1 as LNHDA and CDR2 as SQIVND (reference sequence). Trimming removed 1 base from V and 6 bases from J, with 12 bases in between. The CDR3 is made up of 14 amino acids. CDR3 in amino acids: CASSIGPGIPEAFF. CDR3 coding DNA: TGTGCCAGTAGTATAGGTCCGGGGATCCCTGAAGCTTTCTTT. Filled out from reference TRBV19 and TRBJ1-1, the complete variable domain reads DGGITQSPKYLFRKEGQNVTLSCEQNLNHDAMYWYRQDPGQGLRLIYYSQIVNDFQKGDIAEGYSVSREKKESFPLTVTSAQKNPTAFYLCASSIGPGIPEAFFGQGTRLTVV.

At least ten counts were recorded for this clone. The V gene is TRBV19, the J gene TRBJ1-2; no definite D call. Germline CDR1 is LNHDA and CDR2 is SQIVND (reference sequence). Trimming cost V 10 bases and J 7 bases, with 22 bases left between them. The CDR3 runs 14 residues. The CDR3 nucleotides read TGTGCCACTTCACCTCGGCAGGCCGGGAGTGGCTACACCTTC. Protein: CATSPRQAGSGYTF.

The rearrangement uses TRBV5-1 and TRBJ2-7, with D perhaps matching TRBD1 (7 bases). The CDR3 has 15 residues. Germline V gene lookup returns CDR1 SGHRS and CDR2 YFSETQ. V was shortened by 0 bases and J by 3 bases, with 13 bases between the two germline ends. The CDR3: CASSLAPGGLYEQYF. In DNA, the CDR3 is TGCGCCAGCAGCTTGGCTCCAGGGGGGCTCTACGAGCAGTACTTC.

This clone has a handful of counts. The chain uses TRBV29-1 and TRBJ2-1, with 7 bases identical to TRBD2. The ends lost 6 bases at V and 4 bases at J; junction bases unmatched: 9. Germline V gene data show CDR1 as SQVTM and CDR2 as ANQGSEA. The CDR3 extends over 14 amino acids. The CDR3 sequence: CSVTLVGLYNEQFF. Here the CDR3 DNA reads TGCAGCGTAACATTGGTGGGACTATACAATGAGCAGTTCTTC.

DNA of the CDR3: TGTGCCAGCAGCCAAGAGGGGGTAGCGGGAGCCTACGAGCAGTACTTC. Translating it yields CASSQEGVAGAYEQYF. The J gene is TRBJ2-7, the V gene TRBV4-2, with 9 bases that match TRBD2. Per the germline V gene, CDR1 is LGHNA and CDR2 is YNFKEQ. V lost 0 bases and J lost 2; bases outside the gene matches: 5. The CDR3 length is 16 residues.

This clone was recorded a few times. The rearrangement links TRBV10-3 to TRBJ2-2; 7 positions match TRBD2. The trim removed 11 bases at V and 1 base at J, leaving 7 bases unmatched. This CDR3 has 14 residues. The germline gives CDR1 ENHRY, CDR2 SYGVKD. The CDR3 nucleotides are TGTGCCGGCCGGGAGGAGGTGAACACCGGGGAGCTGTTTTTT. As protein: CAGREEVNTGELFF.

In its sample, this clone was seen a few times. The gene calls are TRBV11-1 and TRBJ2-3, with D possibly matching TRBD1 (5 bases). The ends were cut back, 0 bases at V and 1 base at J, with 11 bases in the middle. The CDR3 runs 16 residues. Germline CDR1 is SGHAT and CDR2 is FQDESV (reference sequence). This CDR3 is CASSLAATARTDTQYF. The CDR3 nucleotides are TGTGCCAGCAGCTTAGCGGCGACAGCCCGCACAGATACGCAGTATTTT.